The 6 T cell receptor beta chains presented below share a single source sample, sequenced in a study of CD8+CD57+ T cells in acquired aplastic anemia. According to the study, genomic DNA was the template for TCR beta VDJ and CDR3 profiling. TCRdb passed the reads through MiXCR, listing each CDR3 protein once. The top ten hold about 23% of the sample, which has tens of thousands of distinct CDR3 sequences, 76% seen once. Sequencing was carried out using sorted CD4+, CD8+, or CD8+CD57+ T cells (not recorded which) from PBMCs. All receptors come from a human donor in good health, serving as a control.

V usage is TRBV10-2 and J usage is TRBJ2-7, with 8 bases that match TRBD1. Trimming at V came to 0 bases and at J to 3 bases, leaving 7 bases not matched to a gene. The CDR3 runs to 16 residues. Germline loops: CDR1 WSHSY, CDR2 SAAADI. The DNA of the CDR3 is TGCGCCAGCAGTGAGTCTACAGGGGGGTTCTACTACGAGCAGTACTTC. This sequence encodes CASSESTGGFYYEQYF.

This clonotype was picked up a small number of times. One end of the junction varies from germline; a read error may be responsible. This chain connects TRBV7-7 to TRBJ2-1; D not certain. Germline V lookup: CDR1 SSHAT, CDR2 FNYEAQ (reference sequence). The CDR3 is made up of 13 amino acids. The CDR3 protein is CASSLSPRNEQFF. In DNA form, the CDR3 reads TGTGCTAGCAGCTTATCCCCGAGGAATGAGCAGTTCTTC.

The chain couples TRBV20-1 to TRBJ1-1, with D tentatively TRBD1 (5 bases). CDR1 DFQATT and CDR2 SNEGSKA come from the germline V gene (reference sequence). There are 14 residues in the CDR3. The germline V and J ends were trimmed by 3 bases and 10 bases, with 21 bases remaining between them. The CDR3 region is CSASLGTASTGAFF. In nucleotides, the CDR3 is TGCAGTGCTAGCCTCGGGACGGCCAGCACGGGAGCTTTCTTT.

This chain connects TRBV12-3 or TRBV12-4 to TRBJ1-1, with 7 bases fitting TRBD1. The CDR3 covers 13 residues. With V trimmed by 8 bases and J by 7 bases, 10 bases remained unmatched. CDR3 coding DNA: TGTGCCAGCCGAGAGGGACAGCCGATTGAAGCTTTCTTT. Its protein is CASREGQPIEAFF.

The CDR3 here is CASSLGGRTGELFF. The CDR3 DNA is TGTGCCAGCAGCTTGGGGGGGCGTACCGGGGAGCTGTTTTTT. The chain has TRBV5-6 and TRBJ2-2, with D perhaps TRBD1 (6 bases). CDR3 length: 14 amino acids. V lost 0 bases to trimming and J lost 5 bases, with 8 bases between them. CDR1 is SGHDT, CDR2 YYEEEE, per germline.

This clonotype was recorded at least ten times. The genes are TRBV19 and TRBJ1-5; D gene ambiguous. This CDR3 region has 13 residues. V was trimmed by 3 bases and J by 7 bases, leaving 10 bases between them. Looked up from germline, CDR1 is LNHDA and CDR2 is SQIVND (reference sequence). The CDR3 reads CASSITAQQPQHF. The CDR3 DNA reads as TGTGCCAGTAGTATTACAGCACAACAGCCCCAGCATTTT.